Sequencing of this T cell receptor (beta chain) was carried out in a study of multiple sclerosis patients with progressive multifocal leukoencephalopathy. Whole-study results and caveats: PML-onset expanded TRB clones were detectable before and during natalizumab therapy. Lower normalized Shannon entropy suggested reduced TRB diversity in most PML patients.

Worth noting for this clone: The antigen remains unidentified.

CDR1 is SGHTA, CDR2 FQGNSA, per germline. With V trimmed by 4 bases and J by 2 bases, 5 bases remained unmatched. This CDR3 spans 16 amino acids. As to time point: time of PML onset. Between about 15 and 60 months of natalizumab therapy passed before PML developed in these natalizumab-treated patients. The assay was run at survey level. The method was immunoSEQ multiplex PCR; TCRdb's version includes in-frame clones alone and lacks a portion of them. There are some 31,000 clones in the sample; roughly 87% occur only once, and under 4% lies in the top ten. This chain connects TRBV7-2 to TRBJ2-6, with 7 nucleotides matching TRBD2. This receptor was obtained from a human donor with progressive multifocal leukoencephalopathy. The specimen was PBMCs, collected from a patient treated with natalizumab. CDR3 coding DNA: TGTGCCAGCAGCTCGGGGGGAGGTACTGGGGCCAACGTCCTGACTTTC. Translation gives CASSSGGGTGANVLTF.